This TCR beta chain was sequenced during a study of CD8 T cells in Susac syndrome. Reverse transcription of about 0.45 to 1 ug RNA was performed with random hexamers. Amplification of TCR beta CDR3 by immunoSEQ multiplex PCR spanned 54 Vbeta and 13 Jbeta. MiXCR, run by TCRdb on the immunoSEQ multiplex PCR reads, gives a single entry per CDR3 protein. The sample records fewer than 250,000 distinct CDR3 sequences, 85% to 95% being singletons. The CDR3 consists of 14 residues. V dropped 0 bases and J dropped 2 bases, with 8 bases sitting between them. From germline, CDR1 is SGHRS and CDR2 YFSETQ. Blood CD8+ and CD4+ T cells underwent high-throughput TCR beta sequencing.

Sequenced sample: CD4+ T cells from PBMCs. The chain uses TRBV5-1 and TRBJ1-1, with D unresolved. This TCR came from a human donor in good health. The CDR3 nucleotides are TGCGCCAGCAGCTTGGATTCAGGCAACACTGAAGCTTTCTTT. Its translation: CASSLDSGNTEAFF.